The T cell receptor beta chain described here comes from a study of T cells in localized non-small cell lung cancer. This clone showed up just a few times. Repertoires were generated with immunoSEQ multiplex PCR, while TCRdb's copy carries only in-frame clones and drops some. This table holds more than 2,500 clones, just under 30% found once. Germline V gene lookup returns CDR1 GTSNPN and CDR2 SVGIG (reference sequence). V was trimmed by 5 bases and J by 1 base, leaving 14 bases between them. The CDR3 is made up of 14 amino acids. The source was lung tumor tissue, collected before any cancer treatment. The receptor was derived from a woman between 40 and 69 years old with stage III lung adenocarcinoma. The genes are TRBV30 and TRBJ1-1; D remains unclear. The DNA for the CDR3 is TGTGCCTGGCGAAGGTCTGGGCGGAACACTGAAGCTTTCTTT. It specifies CAWRRSGRNTEAFF.